Presented here are 9 T cell receptor beta chains from one specimen sequenced in a study of CXCR3-negative and CXCR3-positive naive CD8 T cells. What these receptors recognize is not known. Study-level results: Hydrophobicity of TRB CDR3s was greater in CXCR3-positive naive cells than in CXCR3-negative naive cells.

The libraries of TRB cDNA were prepared using 5' RACE with UMI labels. TCRdb re-called the 5' RACE reads; one entry per CDR3 protein, DNA not given. Reported are 150,000 to 170,000 distinct CDR3 sequences; the ten largest clones contain around 0.5%. The sample taken for sequencing was naive CXCR3+ CD8+ T cells from blood. Noted subset: CD45RO-CCR7+CD27+CD95- naive CD8+ T cells expressing CXCR3 (TNR3+). Source of these receptors: a human donor in good health. Some clones in this sample may be carry-over from other donors' samples.

The chain recombines TRBV19 with TRBJ2-5; with no DNA, the TCRdb D assignment of TRBD2 cannot be verified. This CDR3 region has 15 residues. Germline-derived CDR1 and CDR2 are LNHDA and SQIVND (reference sequence). The CDR3 here is CASSMARTREETQYF.

The J gene is TRBJ2-1, the V gene TRBV7-6; the TRBD1 assignment by TCRdb is unverifiable without DNA. Germline V lookup: CDR1 SGHVS, CDR2 FNYEAQ. There are 15 residues in the CDR3. CDR3 residues: CASSLGGGLNNEQFF.

V and J are TRBV12-3 or TRBV12-4 and TRBJ2-2; TCRdb reports TRBD1, a call that lacks DNA to check it against. This CDR3 has 20 residues. This CDR3 is CASSSALRTGEDRDTGELFF.

The chain carries TRBV29-1 and TRBJ2-2. The germline CDR1 and CDR2 sequences are SQVTM and ANQGSEA. The CDR3 is 12 residues long. The CDR3 sequence is CSVERETGELFF.

The chain recombines TRBV5-5 with TRBJ2-5; TCRdb's D call, TRBD2, is unchecked because there is no DNA. The CDR3 has 17 residues. Germline V gives CDR1 SGHKS, CDR2 YYEKEE (reference sequence). The CDR3 loop reads CASSSSDVRERIETQYF.

The chain has TRBV7-7 and TRBJ2-7; TCRdb indicates TRBD1, and absent DNA this call remains unverified. Per the germline V gene, CDR1 is SSHAT and CDR2 is FNYEAQ (reference sequence). The CDR3 has 13 residues. This chain's CDR3 is CASSFRDRDEQYF.

The gene calls are TRBV28 and TRBJ2-1; TCRdb lists TRBD2, though no DNA is available to test this call. The CDR3 length is 14 residues. Germline V gives CDR1 MDHEN, CDR2 SYDVKM. The chain's CDR3 is CASSPAGGPNEQFF.

The CDR3 sequence: CASSDSGRWSNEKLFF. V gene TRBV7-9 combines with J gene TRBJ1-4. The CDR3 totals 16 residues. Per germline, CDR1 SEHNR and CDR2 FQNEAQ (reference sequence).

The chain links TRBV6-2 or TRBV6-3 to TRBJ2-2; the TCRdb call, TRBD2, lacks DNA for checking. Germline CDR1 reads MNHEY; CDR2 reads SVGEGT. This CDR3 has 18 residues. This CDR3 reads CASSYPTSGASNTGELFF.